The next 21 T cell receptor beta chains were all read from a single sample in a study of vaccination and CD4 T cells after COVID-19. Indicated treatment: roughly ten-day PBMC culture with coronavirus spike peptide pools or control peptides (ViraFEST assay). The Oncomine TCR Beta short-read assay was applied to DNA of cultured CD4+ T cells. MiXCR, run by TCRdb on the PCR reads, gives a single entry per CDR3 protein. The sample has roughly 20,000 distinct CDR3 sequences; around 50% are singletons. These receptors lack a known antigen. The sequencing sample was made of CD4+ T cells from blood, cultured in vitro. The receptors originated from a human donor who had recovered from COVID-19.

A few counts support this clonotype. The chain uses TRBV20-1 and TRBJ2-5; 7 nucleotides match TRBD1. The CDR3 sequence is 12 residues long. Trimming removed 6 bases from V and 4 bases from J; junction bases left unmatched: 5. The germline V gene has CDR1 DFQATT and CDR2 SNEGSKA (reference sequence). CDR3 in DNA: TGCAGTGCGGACAGACAGGGAGAGACCCAGTACTTC. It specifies CSADRQGETQYF.

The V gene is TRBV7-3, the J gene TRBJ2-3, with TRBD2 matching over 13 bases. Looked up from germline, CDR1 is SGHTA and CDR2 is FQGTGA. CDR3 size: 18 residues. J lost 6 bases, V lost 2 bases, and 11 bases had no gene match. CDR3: CASSLGRTSGRIPDTQYF. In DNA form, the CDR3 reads TGTGCCAGCAGCTTAGGAAGGACTAGCGGGAGAATCCCCGATACGCAGTATTTT.

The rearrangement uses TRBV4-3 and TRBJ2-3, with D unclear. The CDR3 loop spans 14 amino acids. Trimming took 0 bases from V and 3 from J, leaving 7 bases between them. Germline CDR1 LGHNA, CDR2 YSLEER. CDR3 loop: CASSQDRGTDTQYF. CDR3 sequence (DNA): TGCGCCAGCAGCCAAGATCGCGGAACAGATACGCAGTATTTT.

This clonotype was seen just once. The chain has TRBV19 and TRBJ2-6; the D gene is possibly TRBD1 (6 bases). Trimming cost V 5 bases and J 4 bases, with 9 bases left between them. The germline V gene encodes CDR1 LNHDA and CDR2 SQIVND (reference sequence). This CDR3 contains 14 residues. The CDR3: CASSPGEGANVLTF. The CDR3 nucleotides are TGTGCCAGTAGTCCAGGGGAGGGGGCCAACGTCCTGACTTTC.

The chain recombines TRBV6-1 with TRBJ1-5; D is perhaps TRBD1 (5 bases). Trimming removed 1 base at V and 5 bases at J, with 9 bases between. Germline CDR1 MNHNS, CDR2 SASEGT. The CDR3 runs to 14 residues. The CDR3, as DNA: TGTGCCAGCAGTGAAGTATCCAGGGATCAGCCCCAGCATTTT. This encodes CASSEVSRDQPQHF.

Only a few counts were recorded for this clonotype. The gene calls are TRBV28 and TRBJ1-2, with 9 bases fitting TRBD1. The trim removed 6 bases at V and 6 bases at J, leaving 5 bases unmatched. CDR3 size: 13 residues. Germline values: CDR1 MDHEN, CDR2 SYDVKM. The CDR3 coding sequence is TGTGCCAGCAGACGACAGGGGGGGGATGGCTACACCTTC. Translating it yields CASRRQGGDGYTF.

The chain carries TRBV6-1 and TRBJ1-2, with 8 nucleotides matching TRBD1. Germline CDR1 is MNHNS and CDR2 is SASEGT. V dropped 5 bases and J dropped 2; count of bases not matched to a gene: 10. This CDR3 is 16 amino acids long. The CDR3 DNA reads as TGTGCCAGCAGTCCCCCGTTTCGGGACAGGAACTATGGCTACACCTTC. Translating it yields CASSPPFRDRNYGYTF.

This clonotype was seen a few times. CDR3 DNA sequence: TGCAGTGCTCGGAGGAGTTCCGGGGTCTACAATGAGCAGTTCTTC. This encodes CSARRSSGVYNEQFF. The V call is TRBV20-1, the J call TRBJ2-1, with D perhaps matching TRBD2 (5 bases). Trimming shortened V by 5 bases and J by 3 bases, and 17 bases separated the two germline ends. There are 15 residues in the CDR3. Looked up from germline, CDR1 is DFQATT and CDR2 is SNEGSKA (reference sequence).

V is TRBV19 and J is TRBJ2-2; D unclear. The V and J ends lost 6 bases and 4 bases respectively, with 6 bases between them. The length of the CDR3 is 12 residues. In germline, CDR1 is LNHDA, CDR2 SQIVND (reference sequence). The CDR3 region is CASSPRTGELFF. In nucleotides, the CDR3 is TGTGCCAGTAGCCCCCGCACCGGGGAGCTGTTTTTT.

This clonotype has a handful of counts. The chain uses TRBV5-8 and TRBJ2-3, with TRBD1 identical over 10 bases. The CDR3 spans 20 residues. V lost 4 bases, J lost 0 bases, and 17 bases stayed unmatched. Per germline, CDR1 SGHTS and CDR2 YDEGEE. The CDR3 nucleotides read TGTGCCAGCAGCCCGCCGGACAGGGGGGGTATTAGGTGGAGCACAGATACGCAGTATTTT. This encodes CASSPPDRGGIRWSTDTQYF.

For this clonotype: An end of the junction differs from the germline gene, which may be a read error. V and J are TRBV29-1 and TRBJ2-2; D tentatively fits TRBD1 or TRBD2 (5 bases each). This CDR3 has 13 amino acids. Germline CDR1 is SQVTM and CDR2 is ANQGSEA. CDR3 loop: CSVGTANTGEPFF. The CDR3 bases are TGCAGCGTGGGGACGGCAAACACCGGGGAGCCGTTTTTT.

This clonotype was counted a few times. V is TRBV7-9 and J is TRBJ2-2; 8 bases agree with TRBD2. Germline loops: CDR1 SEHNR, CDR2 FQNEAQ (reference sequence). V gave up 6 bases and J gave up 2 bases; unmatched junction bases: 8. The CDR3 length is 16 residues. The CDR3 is CASRTDAGGNTGELFF. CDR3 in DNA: TGTGCCAGCAGAACTGACGCGGGGGGCAACACCGGGGAGCTGTTTTTT.

The CDR3 coding sequence is TGCGCCAGCAGCTTGGATGGGGACAGGGGGGTAGGCTACACCTTC. Translated, it gives CASSLDGDRGVGYTF. The rearrangement uses TRBV5-1 and TRBJ1-2, with TRBD1 identical over 11 bases. The germline gives CDR1 SGHRS, CDR2 YFSETQ. CDR3 size: 15 residues. V lost 0 bases to trimming and J lost 8 bases; unmatched junction nucleotides: 6.

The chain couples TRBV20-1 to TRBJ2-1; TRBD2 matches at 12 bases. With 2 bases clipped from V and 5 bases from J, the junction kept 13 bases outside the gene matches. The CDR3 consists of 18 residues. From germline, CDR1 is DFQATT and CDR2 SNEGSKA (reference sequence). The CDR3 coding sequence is TGCAGTGCTAGAAGGGGGGGAGGGGGACTAGCGGGCCACAATGAGCAGTTCTTC. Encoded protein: CSARRGGGGLAGHNEQFF.

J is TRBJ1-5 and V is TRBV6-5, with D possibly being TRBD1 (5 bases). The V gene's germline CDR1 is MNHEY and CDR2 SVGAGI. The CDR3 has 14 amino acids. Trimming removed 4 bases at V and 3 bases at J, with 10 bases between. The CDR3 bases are TGTGCCAGCAGTTGGGACGGGAACAATCAGCCCCAGCATTTT. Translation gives CASSWDGNNQPQHF.

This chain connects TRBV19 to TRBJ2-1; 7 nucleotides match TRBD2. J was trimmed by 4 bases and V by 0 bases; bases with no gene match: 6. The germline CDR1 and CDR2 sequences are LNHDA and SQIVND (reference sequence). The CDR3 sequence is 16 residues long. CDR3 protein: CASSIDSGLTYNEQFF. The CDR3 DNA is TGTGCCAGTAGTATAGATAGCGGGCTCACTTACAATGAGCAGTTCTTC.

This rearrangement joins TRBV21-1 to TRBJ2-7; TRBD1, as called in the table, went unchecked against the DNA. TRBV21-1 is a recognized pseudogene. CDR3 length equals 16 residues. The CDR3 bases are TGTGCCAGCAGCCAAAGACCGGGATTTCAAACTTACGAGCAGTACTTC. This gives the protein CASSQRPGFQTYEQYF.

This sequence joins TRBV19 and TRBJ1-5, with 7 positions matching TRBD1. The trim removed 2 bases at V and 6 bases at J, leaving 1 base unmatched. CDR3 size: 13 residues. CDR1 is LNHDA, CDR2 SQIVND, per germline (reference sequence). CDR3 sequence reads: CASSIQGGQPQHF. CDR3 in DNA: TGTGCCAGTAGTATACAGGGGGGTCAGCCCCAGCATTTT.

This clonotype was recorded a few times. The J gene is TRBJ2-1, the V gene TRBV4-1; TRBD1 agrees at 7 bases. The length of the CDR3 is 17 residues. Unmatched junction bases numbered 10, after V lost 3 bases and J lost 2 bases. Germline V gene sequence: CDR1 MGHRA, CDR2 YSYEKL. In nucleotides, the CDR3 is TGCGCCAGCAGCCAGGGGCAACAGGGGCTCCCCTACAATGAGCAGTTCTTC. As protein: CASSQGQQGLPYNEQFF.

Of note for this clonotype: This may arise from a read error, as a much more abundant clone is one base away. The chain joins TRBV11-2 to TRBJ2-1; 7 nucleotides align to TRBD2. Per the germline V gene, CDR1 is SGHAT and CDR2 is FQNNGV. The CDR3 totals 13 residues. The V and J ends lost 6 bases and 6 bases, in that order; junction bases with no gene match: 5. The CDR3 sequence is CASSRGGSNEQFF. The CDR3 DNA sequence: TGTGCCAGCAGTCGCGGGGGATCCAATGAGCAGTTCTTC.

CDR3 in DNA: TGTGCCAGCAAGGTACTGGGGCAAACAGATACGCAGTATTTT. It specifies CASKVLGQTDTQYF. V gene TRBV27 combines with J gene TRBJ2-3; D is possibly TRBD1 (5 bases). The germline V gene has CDR1 MNHEY and CDR2 SMNVEV (reference sequence). V shed 7 bases and J shed 3 bases, with 14 bases lying between them. CDR3 length equals 14 residues.